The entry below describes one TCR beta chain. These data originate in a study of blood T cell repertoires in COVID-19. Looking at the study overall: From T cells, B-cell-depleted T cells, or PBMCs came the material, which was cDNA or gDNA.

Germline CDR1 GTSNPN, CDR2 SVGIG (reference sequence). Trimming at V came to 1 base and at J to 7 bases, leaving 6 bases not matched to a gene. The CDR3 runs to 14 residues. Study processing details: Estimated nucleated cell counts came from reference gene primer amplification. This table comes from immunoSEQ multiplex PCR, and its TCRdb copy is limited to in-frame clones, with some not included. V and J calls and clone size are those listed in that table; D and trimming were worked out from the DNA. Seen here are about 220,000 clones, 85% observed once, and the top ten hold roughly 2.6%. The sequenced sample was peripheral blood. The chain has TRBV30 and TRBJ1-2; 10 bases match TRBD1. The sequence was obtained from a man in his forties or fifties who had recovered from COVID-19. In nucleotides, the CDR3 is TGTGCCTGGAGTGCTGACAGGGGGCTTTTTGGCTACACCTTC. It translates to CAWSADRGLFGYTF.